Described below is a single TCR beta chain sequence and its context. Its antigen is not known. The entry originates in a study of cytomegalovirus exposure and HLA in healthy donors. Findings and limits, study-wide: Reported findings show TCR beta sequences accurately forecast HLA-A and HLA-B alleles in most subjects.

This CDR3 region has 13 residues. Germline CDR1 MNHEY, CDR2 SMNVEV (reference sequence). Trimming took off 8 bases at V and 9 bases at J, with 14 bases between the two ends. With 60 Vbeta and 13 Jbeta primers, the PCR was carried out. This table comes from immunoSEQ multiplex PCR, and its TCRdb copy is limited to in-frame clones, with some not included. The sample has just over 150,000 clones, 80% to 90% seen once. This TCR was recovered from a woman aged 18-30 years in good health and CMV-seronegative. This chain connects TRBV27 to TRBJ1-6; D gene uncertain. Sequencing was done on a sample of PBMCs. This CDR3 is CASGERRFSPLHF. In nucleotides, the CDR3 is TGTGCCAGCGGAGAACGACGATTTTCACCCCTCCACTTT.